This T cell receptor beta chain was observed in a study of regulatory T cells in long-lasting Graves disease. Researchers made TCR beta libraries by using iRepertoire HTBI primers and running Arm-PCR on CDR3 regions. A single record per CDR3 protein comes from TCRdb applying MiXCR to the multiplex PCR reads. The data show around 450,000 distinct CDR3 sequences, 14% to 15% seen once. This clonotype was counted many times. The CDR3 consists of 13 residues. V was trimmed by 1 base and J by 7 bases, leaving 5 bases between them. Germline V gives CDR1 MNHNS, CDR2 SASEGT. As for time point: newly diagnosed GD, antithyroid drugs for less than 3 months. Following extraction of RNA from PBMCs, that RNA was used to make the TCR library. The same specimen was also included in a second study, on T cells in Graves' hyperthyroidism and ophthalmopathy. That study reports: It was a median approximately six months before onset that the model predicted ophthalmopathy.

The rearrangement uses TRBV6-1 and TRBJ1-6, with no clear D. The TCR originated in a woman aged 30 to 39 with Graves disease. The material sequenced was peripheral blood mononuclear cells (PBMCs), taken at new diagnosis, from a patient treated with antithyroid drugs. CDR3 bases: TGTGCCAGCAGTGAAGTAGGGAATTCACCCCTCCACTTT. It encodes CASSEVGNSPLHF.